A selection of T cell receptor beta chains follows, all from one sample in a study of cytomegalovirus exposure and HLA in healthy donors. The method was immunoSEQ multiplex PCR; TCRdb's version includes in-frame clones alone and lacks a portion of them. Of about 140,000 clones listed, around 85% are singletons. Sequenced: PBMCs. These receptors were collected from a man between 18 and 35 years old in good health and CMV-seronegative. CDR3s include the opening cysteine and the closing phenylalanine or tryptophan. A D gene is named only where the DNA matches it firmly. A row's size may be missing; if present it is once, few, many or a size class.

j_gene: TRBJ2-3
v_gene: TRBV7-9
abundance: NA
d_gene: TRBD2
CDR3nt: TGTGCCAGCAGCTCCTGGGCGGGACTAGCCACAGATACGCAGTATTTT
CDR3aa: CASSSWAGLATDTQYF

j_gene: TRBJ2-6
v_gene: TRBV6-4
abundance: NA
d_gene: NA
CDR3nt: TGTGCCAGCAGTGACTCGGGGGCTGGTGGGGCCAACGTCCTGACTTTC
CDR3aa: CASSDSGAGGANVLTF

j_gene: TRBJ1-4
v_gene: TRBV27
abundance: NA
d_gene: NA
CDR3nt: TGTGCCAGCAGTTTAGCGGGGGCGAGAGTTGAAAAACTGTTTTTT
CDR3aa: CASSLAGARVEKLFF

j_gene: TRBJ2-2
v_gene: TRBV28
abundance: NA
d_gene: NA
CDR3nt: TGTGCCAGCAGTTTTCATCAGCGGAACACCGGGGAGCTGTTTTTT
CDR3aa: CASSFHQRNTGELFF

j_gene: TRBJ1-2
v_gene: TRBV30
abundance: NA
d_gene: NA
CDR3nt: TGTGCCTGGAGCCGACCGGTACCCAGGCGGGGCTATGGCTACACCTTC
CDR3aa: CAWSRPVPRRGYGYTF

j_gene: TRBJ1-1
v_gene: TRBV19
abundance: NA
d_gene: TRBD1
CDR3nt: TGTGCCAGTAACCCTACAGGGGAAGGGACTGAAGCTTTCTTT
CDR3aa: CASNPTGEGTEAFF

j_gene: TRBJ1-2
v_gene: TRBV6-5
abundance: NA
d_gene: NA
CDR3nt: TGTGCCAGCAGTCGAACAGGGAACTATGGCTACACCTTC
CDR3aa: CASSRTGNYGYTF

j_gene: TRBJ1-5
v_gene: TRBV30
abundance: NA
d_gene: NA
CDR3nt: TGTGCCTGGAGTGTACAGGGTAACAATCAGCCCCAGCATTTT
CDR3aa: CAWSVQGNNQPQHF

j_gene: TRBJ2-2
v_gene: TRBV5-4
abundance: NA
d_gene: TRBD1
CDR3nt: TGTGCCAGCAGCCGAGGGACAGGGGGCGCCGGGGAGCTGTTTTTT
CDR3aa: CASSRGTGGAGELFF

j_gene: TRBJ2-1
v_gene: TRBV6-6
abundance: NA
d_gene: NA
CDR3nt: TGTGCCAGTGCCCGCGGGATAGTGAATGAGCAGTTCTTC
CDR3aa: CASARGIVNEQFF

j_gene: TRBJ2-5
v_gene: TRBV10-3
abundance: NA
d_gene: TRBD2
CDR3nt: TGTGCCATCAGCAGACTAGCGGGGGAAGAGACCCAGTACTTC
CDR3aa: CAISRLAGEETQYF

j_gene: TRBJ1-2
v_gene: TRBV28
abundance: once
d_gene: NA
CDR3nt: TGTGCCAGCACCCTTCGGGGTTTCTATGGCTACACCTTC
CDR3aa: CASTLRGFYGYTF

j_gene: TRBJ2-1
v_gene: TRBV6-1
abundance: NA
d_gene: NA
CDR3nt: TGTGCCAGCAGCCCGCCACTGAGCAATGAGCAGTTCTTC
CDR3aa: CASSPPLSNEQFF

j_gene: TRBJ1-2
v_gene: TRBV29-1
abundance: NA
d_gene: NA
CDR3nt: TGCAGCGTTGAAGATCGACGGCTCGGGGGGGGTGGCTACACCTTC
CDR3aa: CSVEDRRLGGGGYTF

j_gene: TRBJ2-7
v_gene: TRBV4-3
abundance: NA
d_gene: TRBD2
CDR3nt: TGCGCCAGCAGCCAAGGGGCAACTAGCGGGATGGAGCAGTACTTC
CDR3aa: CASSQGATSGMEQYF

j_gene: TRBJ2-3
v_gene: TRBV2
abundance: once
d_gene: NA
CDR3nt: TGTGCCAGCAGTCCCCAGGGATTAGGTACGCAGTATTTT
CDR3aa: CASSPQGLGTQYF

j_gene: TRBJ1-1
v_gene: TRBV7-8
abundance: once
d_gene: NA
CDR3nt: TGTGCCAGCAGCCGGCCGCGGGGGGAATCGAACACTGAAGCTTTCTTT
CDR3aa: CASSRPRGESNTEAFF

j_gene: TRBJ2-3
v_gene: TRBV5-1
abundance: NA
d_gene: TRBD2
CDR3nt: TGCGCCAGCAGCTTTCAAAGCGGGGGCACAGATACGCAGTATTTT
CDR3aa: CASSFQSGGTDTQYF

j_gene: TRBJ2-2
v_gene: TRBV30
abundance: NA
d_gene: NA
CDR3nt: TGTGCCTGTGGGGAGAGGAACACCGGGGAGCTGTTTTTT
CDR3aa: CACGERNTGELFF

j_gene: TRBJ2-3
v_gene: TRBV7-2
abundance: NA
d_gene: NA
CDR3nt: TGTGCCAGCAGCTTGGACACTTCGTCAAATACGCAGTATTTT
CDR3aa: CASSLDTSSNTQYF

j_gene: TRBJ2-5
v_gene: TRBV7-2
abundance: NA
d_gene: TRBD1
CDR3nt: TGTGCCAGCAGCTACCAGACAGGGGGAGAGACCCAGTACTTC
CDR3aa: CASSYQTGGETQYF

j_gene: TRBJ2-7
v_gene: TRBV5-1
abundance: NA
d_gene: NA
CDR3nt: TGCGCCAGCAGCTTGGATGGCGGAACCTACGAGCAGTACTTC
CDR3aa: CASSLDGGTYEQYF

j_gene: TRBJ2-4
v_gene: TRBV7-2
abundance: NA
d_gene: TRBD2
CDR3nt: TGTGCCAGCAGCGACGGGACTAGCTGGGACATTCAGTACTTC
CDR3aa: CASSDGTSWDIQYF

j_gene: TRBJ1-5
v_gene: TRBV27
abundance: NA
d_gene: NA
CDR3nt: TGTGCCAGCAGTTTATACGGCGGTAATCAGCCCCAGCATTTT
CDR3aa: CASSLYGGNQPQHF

j_gene: TRBJ1-5
v_gene: TRBV2
abundance: NA
d_gene: TRBD1
CDR3nt: TGTGCCAGCACTGGACAGGGCTCAAATAGCAATCAGCCCCAGCATTTT
CDR3aa: CASTGQGSNSNQPQHF

j_gene: TRBJ2-5
v_gene: TRBV5-5
abundance: NA
d_gene: NA
CDR3nt: TGTGCCAGCAGCTCCCTGTGGGGAGGAAAAGAGACCCAGTACTTC
CDR3aa: CASSSLWGGKETQYF

j_gene: TRBJ2-7
v_gene: TRBV5-6
abundance: NA
d_gene: TRBD1
CDR3nt: TGTGCCAGCAGCTCAGTTGTGGGACAGGGGTACTTC
CDR3aa: CASSSVVGQGYF

j_gene: TRBJ2-3
v_gene: TRBV2
abundance: NA
d_gene: NA
CDR3nt: TGTGCCAGCGGACAGAGCGAAACGACAGATACGCAGTATTTT
CDR3aa: CASGQSETTDTQYF

j_gene: TRBJ1-1
v_gene: TRBV5-1
abundance: NA
d_gene: NA
CDR3nt: TGCGCCAGCAGCCAGAGACCGGCGGTCACTGAAGCTTTCTTT
CDR3aa: CASSQRPAVTEAFF

j_gene: TRBJ2-5
v_gene: TRBV19
abundance: NA
d_gene: NA
CDR3nt: TGTGCCAGTAGTCTCGGGGAGACCCAGTACTTC
CDR3aa: CASSLGETQYF